The 10 T cell receptor beta chains presented below share a single source sample, sequenced in a study of T-cell reconstitution after alpha-beta-depleted transplantation in children listed by TCRdb under 2016. Library generation was performed with PCR. Instrument used: Illumina HiSeq 2500. To normalize quantification of the TCRbeta repertoire, the TCR libraries were built with molecular barcoding that relied on unique molecular identifiers. TCRdb reprocessing: public reads trimmed at Q25 with fastp, clones called with MiXCR, in-frame beta chains kept. A single entry per CDR3 protein holds the most common genes and DNA from its merged rows. This sample gives around 380,000 distinct CDR3 sequences in total; approximately 10% of them show up just once. Roughly 5.5% of the sample goes to the ten largest clones. This specimen consisted of PBMCs from the stem cell graft donor, obtained from the stem cell graft. The receptor set was obtained from a human donor who donated a stem cell graft to a child with acute myeloid leukemia.

V is TRBV5-1 and J is TRBJ2-6; D is possibly TRBD1 or TRBD2 (5 bases each). The germline gives CDR1 SGHRS, CDR2 YFSETQ. Trimming stripped 1 base from V and 0 bases from J, with 11 bases between. The CDR3 loop spans 17 amino acids. The CDR3 DNA reads TGCGCCAGCAGCTTGTGGACGGGACGCTCTGGGGCCAACGTCCTGACTTTC. Amino acids: CASSLWTGRSGANVLTF.

Only a few counts were recorded for this clonotype. The chain uses TRBV11-3 and TRBJ2-1; 9 bases are a match to TRBD2. The CDR3 has 16 residues. The germline gives CDR1 SGHNT, CDR2 YENEEA. V lost 5 bases and J lost 2; bases outside the gene matches: 7. The CDR3 is CASSPTSGFAYNEQFF. The CDR3 nucleotides are TGTGCCAGCAGCCCTACTAGCGGGTTCGCCTACAATGAGCAGTTCTTC.

This clonotype occurred a few times. The rearrangement uses TRBV11-2 and TRBJ2-5; D may correspond to TRBD1 or TRBD2 (6 bases each). The germline V gene has CDR1 SGHAT and CDR2 FQNNGV. V was clipped by 2 bases and J by 2 bases, with 18 bases between them. The CDR3 consists of 17 residues. In DNA form, the CDR3 reads TGTGCCAGCAGCTTATTGGCACAGGGAGGATCACAAGAGACCCAGTACTTC. This translates into CASSLLAQGGSQETQYF.

J is TRBJ1-1 and V is TRBV18; D might be TRBD1 (6 bases). The CDR3 is 14 amino acids. Germline loops: CDR1 KGHSH, CDR2 LQKENI. V was trimmed by 6 bases and J by 5 bases, leaving 16 bases between them. As DNA, the CDR3 is TGTGCCAGCTCGGCACAGGGAGAAAGAACTGAAGCTTTCTTT. Protein product: CASSAQGERTEAFF.

As regards this clonotype: A junction boundary mismatches the germline segment, possibly from a read error. The chain is built from TRBV3-1 and TRBJ2-7; D call uncertain. The CDR3 is made up of 12 amino acids. CDR1 and CDR2 from the germline V gene are LGHDT and YNNKEL (reference sequence). This CDR3 reads CVSSHGRGEQYF. The DNA for the CDR3 is TGTGTCAGCAGCCATGGACGAGGCGAGCAGTACTTC.

This clonotype was seen at least ten times. In nucleotides, the CDR3 is TGTGCCAGCAGTTACCTCATCGGCGTAGTAACCTACGAGCAGTACTTC. It codes for CASSYLIGVVTYEQYF. The chain recombines TRBV6-2 or TRBV6-3 with TRBJ2-7; D gene ambiguous. Trimming stripped 2 bases from V and 2 bases from J, with 16 bases between. The germline V gene encodes CDR1 MNHEY and CDR2 SVGEGT. The CDR3 totals 16 residues.

This sequence joins TRBV5-5 and TRBJ2-1; D uncertain. The CDR3 contains 14 residues. The germline V and J ends were trimmed by 2 bases and 4 bases, with 10 bases remaining between them. Germline CDR1 SGHKS, CDR2 YYEKEE (reference sequence). The CDR3: CASSLVQAYNEQFF. Here the CDR3 DNA reads TGTGCCAGCAGCTTAGTCCAGGCTTACAATGAGCAGTTCTTC.

The chain employs TRBV20-1 and TRBJ2-4; 7 nucleotides match TRBD1. V trimming: 5 bases; J trimming: 7 bases; junction bases outside the gene matches: 14. Germline V gene sequence: CDR1 DFQATT, CDR2 SNEGSKA (reference sequence). The CDR3 covers 15 residues. CDR3 DNA sequence: TGCAGTGCTCAGATACAGGGGAGCGGTCGGAACATTCAGTACTTC. Encoded protein: CSAQIQGSGRNIQYF.

This clonotype was observed at least ten times. J is TRBJ2-3 and V is TRBV9; tentatively, D is TRBD1 (5 bases). CDR1 is SGDLS and CDR2 is YYNGEE in the germline V gene. V was trimmed by 0 bases and J by 1 base, leaving 9 bases between them. The CDR3 spans 15 residues. CDR3 in DNA: TGTGCCAGCAGCGTAGCTAGGGGTGGCACAGATACGCAGTATTTT. Translating it yields CASSVARGGTDTQYF.

In this sample, this clonotype turned up many times. The chain has TRBV11-1 and TRBJ2-2; no clear D. Deletions cut 4 bases from V and 5 bases from J, with 2 bases between. Germline loops: CDR1 SGHAT, CDR2 FQDESV (reference sequence). There are 11 residues in the CDR3. The DNA for the CDR3 is TGTGCCAGCAGCTCTACCGGGGAGCTGTTTTTT. Translation: CASSSTGELFF.